A selection of T cell receptor beta chains follows, all from one sample in a study of blood T cell repertoires in COVID-19. Using immunoSEQ multiplex PCR, the repertoire was profiled, and TCRdb retains in-frame clones only, with some absent. The table includes around 140,000 clones, roughly 86% detected once. The sample taken for sequencing was peripheral blood. The source is a woman between 65 and 79 years old with COVID-19, enrolled during active disease. Each CDR3 is given with its conserved first and last residue. The D gene is left open where the match is weak. Clone sizes are given selectively: once, few, many, or a class where the clone is expanded.

>TRBD1|TRBV4-1|TRBJ2-1|.
CASSQDYQGGPYNEQFF
TGCGCCAGCAGCCAAGATTATCAAGGGGGCCCCTACAATGAGCAGTTCTTC
>.|TRBV7-9|TRBJ2-7|.
CASTYGGTYEQYF
TGTGCCAGCACCTACGGAGGGACCTACGAGCAGTACTTC
>TRBD2|TRBV29-1|TRBJ2-6|many
CSVKGSGTSGAGANVLTF
TGCAGCGTAAAAGGCTCCGGGACTAGCGGGGCTGGGGCCAACGTCCTGACTTTC
>.|TRBV7-9|TRBJ1-3|.
CASRLGYGEDGNTIYF
TGTGCCAGCCGCTTAGGGTATGGAGAAGATGGAAACACCATATATTTT
>.|TRBV7-2|TRBJ1-3|.
CASSQPGVAGNTIYF
TGTGCCAGCAGTCAGCCAGGGGTAGCGGGAAACACCATATATTTT
>.|TRBV18|TRBJ1-3|once
CASSPQQDRYSGNTIYF
TGTGCCAGCTCACCCCAACAGGACAGATACTCTGGAAACACCATATATTTT
>.|TRBV6-1|TRBJ1-1|.
CASSDAGVAFF
TGTGCCAGCAGTGACGCGGGGGTGGCTTTCTTT
>TRBD2|TRBV5-1|TRBJ2-1|.
CASSSTSGAWDEQFF
TGCGCCAGCAGCTCGACTAGCGGCGCATGGGATGAGCAGTTCTTC
>TRBD1|TRBV10-1|TRBJ1-5|.
CASSYRGASNQPQHF
TGCGCCAGCAGTTACAGGGGAGCGAGCAATCAGCCCCAGCATTTT
>.|TRBV28|TRBJ2-2|.
CASSSPRALPRMNTGELFF
TGTGCCAGCAGTTCCCCGCGGGCGCTCCCTCGAATGAACACCGGGGAGCTGTTTTTT
>TRBD1|TRBV15|TRBJ2-5|.
CATSRDRQGTETQYF
TGTGCCACCAGCAGAGATCGACAGGGTACCGAGACCCAGTACTTC
>.|TRBV6-6|TRBJ2-3|.
CATGLPKDTQYF
TGTGCCACCGGACTCCCCAAGGATACGCAGTATTTT
>.|TRBV7-8|TRBJ2-7|.
CASSGGSVDEQYF
TGTGCCAGCAGCGGTGGGAGCGTGGACGAGCAGTACTTC
>.|TRBV18|TRBJ2-7|.
CASSPTSSYEQYF
TGTGCCAGCTCACCAACGAGCTCCTACGAGCAGTACTTC
>.|TRBV7-8|TRBJ1-5|once
CASSLRGVWNQPQHF
TGTGCCAGCAGCTTGCGGGGGGTATGGAATCAGCCCCAGCATTTT
>TRBD1|TRBV5-6|TRBJ1-2|.
CASSTRQGGGYGYTF
TGTGCCAGCAGCACCCGACAGGGAGGTGGCTATGGCTACACCTTC
>TRBD1|TRBV19|TRBJ1-4|.
CASSTRTGTNEKLFF
TGTGCCAGTAGTACACGGACAGGAACTAATGAAAAACTGTTTTTT
>TRBD1|TRBV7-9|TRBJ1-4|.
CASSPGQGAGEKLFF
TGTGCCAGCAGTCCCGGACAGGGGGCTGGTGAAAAACTGTTTTTT
>.|TRBV19|TRBJ1-5|few
CASSIRQANQPQHF
TGTGCCAGTAGTATCCGACAGGCTAATCAGCCCCAGCATTTT
>TRBD1|TRBV7-3|TRBJ1-1|.
CASSLEQGAYTEAFF
TGTGCCAGCAGCTTAGAACAGGGGGCTTACACTGAAGCTTTCTTT
>.|TRBV6-1|TRBJ1-2|.
CASSDAGRLYGYTF
TGTGCCAGCAGTGACGCGGGACGGCTTTATGGCTACACCTTC
>.|TRBV6-5|TRBJ1-5|.
CASTEEINQPQHF
TGTGCCAGCACCGAAGAGATCAATCAGCCCCAGCATTTT
>TRBD1|TRBV4-1|TRBJ2-7|.
CASSPGQGATPYEQYF
TGCGCCAGCAGCCCCGGACAGGGGGCGACCCCGTACGAGCAGTACTTC
>.|TRBV11-2|TRBJ2-3|once
CASSPGLGTDTQYF
TGTGCCAGCAGCCCGGGTCTCGGGACAGATACGCAGTATTTT